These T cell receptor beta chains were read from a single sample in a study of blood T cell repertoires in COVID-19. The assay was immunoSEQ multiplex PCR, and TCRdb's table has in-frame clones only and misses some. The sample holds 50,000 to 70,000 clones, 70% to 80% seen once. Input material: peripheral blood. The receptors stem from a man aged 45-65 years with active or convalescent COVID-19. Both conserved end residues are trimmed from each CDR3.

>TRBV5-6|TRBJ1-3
ASSLPALQGIGNTIY
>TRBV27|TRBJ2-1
ASSQYGDEQF
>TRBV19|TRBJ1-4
ASRDRADEKLF
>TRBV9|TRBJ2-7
ASSVDGTTAYEQY
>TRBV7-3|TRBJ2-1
ASSPRESVYNEQF
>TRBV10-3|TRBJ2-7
AIRSAGGISYEQY
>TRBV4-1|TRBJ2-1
ASSQGSAGYNEQF
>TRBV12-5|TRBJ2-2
ASGPWNTGELF
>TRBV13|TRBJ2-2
ASSLERSSGTTGELF
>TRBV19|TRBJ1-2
ASSPAGDISGGYT
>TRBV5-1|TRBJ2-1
ASSLGSGQNNEQF
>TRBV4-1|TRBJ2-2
ASSQVGGSTGELF
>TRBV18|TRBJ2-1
ASSPRLAGDNEQF
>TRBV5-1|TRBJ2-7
ASSQYRSGEQY
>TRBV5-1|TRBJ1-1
ASSLDGRNTEAF
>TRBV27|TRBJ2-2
ASSPSWNTGELF